The present entry profiles one T cell receptor beta chain with its context. Clones were sequenced by immunoSEQ multiplex PCR, and TCRdb holds only the in-frame ones, with some missing. The sample holds almost 35,000 clones, around 96% seen once. This entry is derived from a study of preoperative IRX-2 immunotherapy in early breast cancer. Treatment reported: preoperative locoregional IRX-2 cytokine immunotherapy. Samples came from a phase Ib trial of preoperative locoregional IRX-2 cytokine immunotherapy. The sequence derives from a human donor with breast cancer. Sample collection was performed from a patient treated with IRX-2 immunotherapy.

CDR3: CASSLSRSGGANEQFF. The CDR3 DNA reads TGTGCCAGCAGCTTGTCCCGTAGCGGGGGGGCGAATGAGCAGTTCTTC. The chain carries TRBV5-8 and TRBJ2-1; 11 bases are shared with TRBD2. The germline V gene encodes CDR1 SGHTS and CDR2 YDEGEE. The length of the CDR3 is 16 residues. The trim removed 1 base at V and 7 bases at J, leaving 7 bases unmatched.